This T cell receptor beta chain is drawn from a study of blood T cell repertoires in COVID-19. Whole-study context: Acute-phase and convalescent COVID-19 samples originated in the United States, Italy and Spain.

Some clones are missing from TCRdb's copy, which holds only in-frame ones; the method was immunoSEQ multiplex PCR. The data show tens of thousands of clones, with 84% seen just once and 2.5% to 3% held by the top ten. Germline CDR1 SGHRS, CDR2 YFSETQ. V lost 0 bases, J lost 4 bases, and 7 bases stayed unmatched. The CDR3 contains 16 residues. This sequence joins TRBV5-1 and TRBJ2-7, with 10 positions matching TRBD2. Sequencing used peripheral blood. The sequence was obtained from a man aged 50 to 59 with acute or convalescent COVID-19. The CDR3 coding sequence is TGCGCCAGCAGCTTGGGTCCTAGCGGGGGTTTTTACGAGCAGTACTTC. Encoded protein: CASSLGPSGGFYEQYF.